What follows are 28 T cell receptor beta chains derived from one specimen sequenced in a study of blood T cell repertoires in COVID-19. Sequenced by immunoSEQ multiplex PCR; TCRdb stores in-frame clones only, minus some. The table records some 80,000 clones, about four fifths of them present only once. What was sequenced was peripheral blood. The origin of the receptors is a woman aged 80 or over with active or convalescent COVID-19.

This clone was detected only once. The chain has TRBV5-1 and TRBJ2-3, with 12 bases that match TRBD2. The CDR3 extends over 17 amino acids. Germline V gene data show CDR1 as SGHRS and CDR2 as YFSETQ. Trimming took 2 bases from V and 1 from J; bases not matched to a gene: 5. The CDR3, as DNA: TGCGCCAGCAGCTTTAGACTAGCGGGGGAACGCACAGATACGCAGTATTTT. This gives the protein CASSFRLAGERTDTQYF. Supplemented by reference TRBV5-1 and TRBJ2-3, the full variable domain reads KAGVTQTPRYLIKTRGQQVTLSCSPISGHRSVSWYQQTPGQGLQFLFEYFSETQRNKGNFPGRFSGRQFSNSRSEMNVSTLELGDSALYLCASSFRLAGERTDTQYFGPGTRLTVL.

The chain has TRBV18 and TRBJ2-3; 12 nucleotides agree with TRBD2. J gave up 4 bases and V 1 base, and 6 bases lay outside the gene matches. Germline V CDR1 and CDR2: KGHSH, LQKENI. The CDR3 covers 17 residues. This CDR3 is CASSPLGLAGNADTQYF. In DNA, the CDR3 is TGTGCCAGCTCACCACTAGGACTAGCGGGGAACGCAGATACGCAGTATTTT.

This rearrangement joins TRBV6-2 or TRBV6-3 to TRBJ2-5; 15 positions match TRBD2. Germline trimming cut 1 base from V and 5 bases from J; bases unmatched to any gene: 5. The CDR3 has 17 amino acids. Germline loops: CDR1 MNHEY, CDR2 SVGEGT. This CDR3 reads CASSYWGLAGGTETQYF. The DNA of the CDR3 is TGTGCCAGCAGTTACTGGGGACTAGCGGGGGGAACGGAGACCCAGTACTTC.

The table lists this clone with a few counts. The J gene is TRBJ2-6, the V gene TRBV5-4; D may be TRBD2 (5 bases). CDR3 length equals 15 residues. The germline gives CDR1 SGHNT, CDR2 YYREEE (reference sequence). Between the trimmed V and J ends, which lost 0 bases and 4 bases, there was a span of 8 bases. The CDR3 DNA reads TGTGCCAGCAGCTTGGTCTCGGGAGGGGCCAACGTCCTGACTTTC. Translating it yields CASSLVSGGANVLTF.

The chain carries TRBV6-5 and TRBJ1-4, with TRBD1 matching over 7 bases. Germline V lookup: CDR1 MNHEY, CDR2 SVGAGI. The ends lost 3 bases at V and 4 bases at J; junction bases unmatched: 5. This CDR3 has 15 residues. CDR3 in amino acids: CASSYAGQHNEKLFF. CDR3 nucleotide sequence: TGTGCCAGCAGTTATGCGGGACAGCATAATGAAAAACTGTTTTTT.

The DNA for the CDR3 is TGCGCCAGCAGCCGAGACAGGGGGCGGGAGACCCAGTACTTC. It specifies CASSRDRGRETQYF. This sequence joins TRBV4-3 and TRBJ2-5, with 10 bases identical to TRBD1. The J segment lost 5 bases and the V segment lost 4 bases, leaving 4 bases of the junction unmatched. The germline CDR1 and CDR2 sequences are LGHNA and YSLEER. CDR3 length: 14 residues.

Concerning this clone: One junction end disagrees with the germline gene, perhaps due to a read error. The CDR3 DNA reads as TGTGCCAGCAGTGACCCGAGGTCGACAGGAGCCTTC. Translating gives CASSDPRSTGAF. V usage is TRBV9 and J usage is TRBJ1-2; weak D call: TRBD1 (6 bases). Germline CDR1 and CDR2: SGDLS and YYNGEE. The length of the CDR3 is 12 residues.

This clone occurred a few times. The chain's CDR3 is CAIRTGGYNEQFF. The CDR3 bases are TGTGCCATCAGGACAGGGGGCTACAATGAGCAGTTCTTC. This chain uses TRBV10-3 with TRBJ2-1, with 9 bases that match TRBD1. The CDR3 is made up of 13 amino acids. Germline V gene lookup returns CDR1 ENHRY and CDR2 SYGVKD. The V and J ends lost 6 bases and 3 bases, in that order; junction bases with no gene match: 0.

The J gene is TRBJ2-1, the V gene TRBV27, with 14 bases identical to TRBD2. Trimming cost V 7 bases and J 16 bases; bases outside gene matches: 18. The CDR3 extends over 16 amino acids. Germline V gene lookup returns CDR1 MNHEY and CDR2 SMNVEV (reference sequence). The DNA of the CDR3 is TGTGCCAGCACACCCGTCCGTGGGACTAGCGGGGGCCCGCTCTTCTTC. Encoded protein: CASTPVRGTSGGPLFF.

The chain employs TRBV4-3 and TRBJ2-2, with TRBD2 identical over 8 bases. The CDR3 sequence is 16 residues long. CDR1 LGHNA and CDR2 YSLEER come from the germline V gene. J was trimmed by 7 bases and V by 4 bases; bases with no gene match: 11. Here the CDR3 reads CASSRSVAGQVGELFF. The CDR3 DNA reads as TGCGCCAGCAGCCGGAGCGTAGCGGGGCAAGTCGGGGAGCTGTTTTTT.

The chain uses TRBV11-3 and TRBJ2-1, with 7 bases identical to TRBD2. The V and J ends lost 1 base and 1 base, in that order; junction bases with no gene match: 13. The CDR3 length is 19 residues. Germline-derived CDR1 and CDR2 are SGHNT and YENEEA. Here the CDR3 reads CASSLGVPWGGESYNEQFF. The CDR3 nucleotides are TGTGCCAGCAGCTTAGGAGTCCCCTGGGGGGGGGAGTCCTACAATGAGCAGTTCTTC.

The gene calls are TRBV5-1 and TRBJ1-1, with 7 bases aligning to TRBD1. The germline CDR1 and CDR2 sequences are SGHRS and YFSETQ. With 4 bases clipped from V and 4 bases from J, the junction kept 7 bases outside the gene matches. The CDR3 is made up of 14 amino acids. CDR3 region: CASSAYRGSTEAFF. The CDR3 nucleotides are TGCGCCAGCAGCGCGTACAGGGGTAGCACTGAAGCTTTCTTT.

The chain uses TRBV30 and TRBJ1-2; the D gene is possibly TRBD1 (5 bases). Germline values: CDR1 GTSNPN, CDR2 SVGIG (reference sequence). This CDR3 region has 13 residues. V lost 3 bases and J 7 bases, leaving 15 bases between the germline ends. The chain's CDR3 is CAWRGREEGGYTF. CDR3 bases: TGTGCCTGGAGGGGACGCGAGGAGGGTGGCTACACCTTC.

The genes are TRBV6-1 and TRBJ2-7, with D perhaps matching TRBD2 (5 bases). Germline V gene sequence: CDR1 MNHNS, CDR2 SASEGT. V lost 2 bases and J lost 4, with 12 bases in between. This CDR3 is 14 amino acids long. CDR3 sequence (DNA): TGTGCCAGCAGTGAATCGGGGAGTATTTACGAGCAGTACTTC. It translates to CASSESGSIYEQYF.

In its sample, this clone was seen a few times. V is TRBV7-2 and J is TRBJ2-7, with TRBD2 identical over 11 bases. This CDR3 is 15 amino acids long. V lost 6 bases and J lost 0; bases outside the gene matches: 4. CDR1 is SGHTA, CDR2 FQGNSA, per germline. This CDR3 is CASRISGGGSYEQYF. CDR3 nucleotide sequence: TGTGCCAGCAGAATTAGCGGGGGGGGCTCCTACGAGCAGTACTTC. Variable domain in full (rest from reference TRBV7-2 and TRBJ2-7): GAGVSQSPSNKVTEKGKDVELRCDPISGHTALYWYRQSLGQGLEFLIYFQGNSAPDKSGLPSDRFSAERTGGSVSTLTIQRTQQEDSAVYLCASRISGGGSYEQYFGPGTRLTVT.

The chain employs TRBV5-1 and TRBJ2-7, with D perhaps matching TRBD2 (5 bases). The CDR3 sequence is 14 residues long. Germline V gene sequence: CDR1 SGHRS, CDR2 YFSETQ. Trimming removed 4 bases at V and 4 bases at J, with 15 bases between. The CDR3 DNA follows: TGCGCCAGCAGCCCGGTTACTAGGATATACGAGCAGTACTTC. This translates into CASSPVTRIYEQYF.

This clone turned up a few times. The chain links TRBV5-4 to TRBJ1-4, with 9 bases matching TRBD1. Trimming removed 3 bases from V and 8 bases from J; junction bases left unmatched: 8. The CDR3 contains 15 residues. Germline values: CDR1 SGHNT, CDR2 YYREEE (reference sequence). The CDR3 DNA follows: TGTGCCAGCAGCTCACCCGGGACAGGGTTGGAAAAACTGTTTTTT. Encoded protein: CASSSPGTGLEKLFF.

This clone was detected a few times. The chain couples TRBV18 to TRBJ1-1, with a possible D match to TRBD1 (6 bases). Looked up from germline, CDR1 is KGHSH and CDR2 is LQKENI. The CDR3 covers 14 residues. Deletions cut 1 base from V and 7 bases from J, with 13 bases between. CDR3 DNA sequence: TGTGCCAGCTCACCACTGTCAGGGGTTAGTGAAGCTTTCTTT. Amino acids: CASSPLSGVSEAFF. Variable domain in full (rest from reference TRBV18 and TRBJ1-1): NAGVMQNPRHLVRRRGQEARLRCSPMKGHSHVYWYRQLPEEGLKFMVYLQKENIIDESGMPKERFSAEFPKEGPSILRIQQVVRGDSAAYFCASSPLSGVSEAFFGQGTRLTVV.

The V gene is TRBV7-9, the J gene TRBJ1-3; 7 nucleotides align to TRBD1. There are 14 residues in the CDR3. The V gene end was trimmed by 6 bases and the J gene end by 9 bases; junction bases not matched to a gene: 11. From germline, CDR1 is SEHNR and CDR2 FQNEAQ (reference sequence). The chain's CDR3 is CASRHRGEEGTIYF. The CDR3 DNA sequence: TGTGCCAGCAGGCACAGGGGCGAGGAGGGCACCATATATTTT.

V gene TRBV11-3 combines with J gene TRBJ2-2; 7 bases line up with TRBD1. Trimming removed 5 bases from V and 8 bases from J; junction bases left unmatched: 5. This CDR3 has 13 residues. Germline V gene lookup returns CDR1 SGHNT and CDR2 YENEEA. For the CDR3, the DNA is TGTGCCAGCAGCCTACAGGGGACAGGGGAGCTGTTTTTT. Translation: CASSLQGTGELFF.

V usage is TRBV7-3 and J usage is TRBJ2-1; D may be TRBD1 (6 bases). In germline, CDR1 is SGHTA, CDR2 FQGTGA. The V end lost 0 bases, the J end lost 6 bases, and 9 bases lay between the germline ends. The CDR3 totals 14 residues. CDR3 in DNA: TGTGCCAGCAGCTTAACAGGGGGAACCAATGAGCAGTTCTTC. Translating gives CASSLTGGTNEQFF.

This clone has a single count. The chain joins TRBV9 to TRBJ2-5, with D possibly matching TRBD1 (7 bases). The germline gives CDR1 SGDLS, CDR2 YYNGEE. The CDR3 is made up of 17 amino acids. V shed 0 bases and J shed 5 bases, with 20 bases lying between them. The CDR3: CASSVDPSEAGGETQYF. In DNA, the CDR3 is TGTGCCAGCAGCGTAGATCCCTCAGAGGCAGGGGGGGAGACCCAGTACTTC.

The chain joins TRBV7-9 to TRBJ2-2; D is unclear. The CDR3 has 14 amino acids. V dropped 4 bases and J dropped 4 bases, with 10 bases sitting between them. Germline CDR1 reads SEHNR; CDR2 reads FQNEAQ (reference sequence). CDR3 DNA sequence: TGTGCCAGCAGCTCGCTAGTCGGCACCGGGGAGCTGTTTTTT. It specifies CASSSLVGTGELFF.

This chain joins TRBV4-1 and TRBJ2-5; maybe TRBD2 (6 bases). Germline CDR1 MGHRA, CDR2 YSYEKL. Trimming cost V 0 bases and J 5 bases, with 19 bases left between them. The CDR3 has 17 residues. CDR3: CASSQDPGGSRGETQYF. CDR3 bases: TGCGCCAGCAGCCAAGACCCCGGGGGTTCTCGGGGGGAGACCCAGTACTTC.

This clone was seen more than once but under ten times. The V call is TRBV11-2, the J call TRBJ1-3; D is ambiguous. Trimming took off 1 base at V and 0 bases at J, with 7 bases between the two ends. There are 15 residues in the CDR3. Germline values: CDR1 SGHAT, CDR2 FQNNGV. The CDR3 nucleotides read TGTGCCAGCAGCTTAGGCGCGGGCTCTGGAAACACCATATATTTT. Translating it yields CASSLGAGSGNTIYF.

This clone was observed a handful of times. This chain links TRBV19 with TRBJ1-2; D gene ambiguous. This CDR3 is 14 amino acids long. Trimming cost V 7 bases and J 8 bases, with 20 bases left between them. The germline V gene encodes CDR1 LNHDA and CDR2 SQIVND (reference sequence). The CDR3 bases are TGTGCCAGTAATTTAGGGAGGGTTGGTAGCGGCTACACCTTC. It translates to CASNLGRVGSGYTF.

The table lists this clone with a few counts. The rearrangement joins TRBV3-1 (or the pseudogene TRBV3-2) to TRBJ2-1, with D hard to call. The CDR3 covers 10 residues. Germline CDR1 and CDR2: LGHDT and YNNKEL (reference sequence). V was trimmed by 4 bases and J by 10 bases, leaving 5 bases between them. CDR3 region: CASSREEQFF. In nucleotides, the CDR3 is TGTGCCAGCAGCCGCGAGGAGCAGTTCTTC.

CDR3 sequence (DNA): TGTGCCAGCAGCTCGCAGGGGGCGTACGAGCAGTACTTC. Translation: CASSSQGAYEQYF. This chain joins TRBV7-2 and TRBJ2-7; TRBD1 matches 8 bases. V trimming: 4 bases; J trimming: 4 bases; junction bases outside the gene matches: 3. The CDR3 has 13 residues. Germline lookup yields CDR1 SGHTA and CDR2 FQGNSA.